Sequencing of this T cell receptor (beta chain) was carried out in a study of cytomegalovirus exposure and HLA in healthy donors. Across the whole study: The same platform as the roughly 670 first-cohort repertoires was used for the 120 validation repertoires, a later analysis reported. General study results and limits: A list of approximately 160 TCR beta chains associated with cytomegalovirus was given. Under in vitro conditions, three CMV-associated chains were confirmed as specific for CMV antigens.

Measured with immunoSEQ multiplex PCR; TCRdb has only the in-frame clones, and not every one. Among around 130,000 clones listed, roughly 86% were seen once. Per germline, CDR1 SEHNR and CDR2 FQNEAQ (reference sequence). The ends lost 1 base at V and 1 base at J; junction bases unmatched: 9. This CDR3 is 17 amino acids long. The donors belonged to the 120-subject validation cohort, separate from the approximately 700-subject first cohort. Of note for this clone: Antigen: not known.

Sample: PBMCs. The source of this sequence is a man in his thirties or forties in good health and CMV-seronegative. This chain uses TRBV7-9 with TRBJ1-1; TRBD1 matches 7 bases. CDR3 amino acids: CASSLGYRQGQNTEAFF. The CDR3 DNA sequence: TGTGCCAGCAGCTTAGGCTATCGACAGGGCCAGAACACTGAAGCTTTCTTT.